The clone carrying this TCR beta chain was detected only once. As handled by the study authors: For nucleated cells, counts were estimated from reference gene primer amplification. Clones were sequenced by immunoSEQ multiplex PCR, and TCRdb holds only the in-frame ones, with some missing. V and J calls and clone size are as listed in that table; D and trimming were resolved from the DNA. The sample consists of 200,000 to 250,000 clones, 75% to 85% of them appearing once. Unmatched junction bases numbered 8, after V lost 0 bases and J lost 6 bases. Germline loops: CDR1 SGHVS, CDR2 FNYEAQ. The CDR3 consists of 18 residues. This entry comes from a study of blood T cell repertoires in COVID-19. The wider study: The origin of the acute and convalescent COVID-19 samples was the United States, Italy and Spain. T cells, B-cell-depleted T cells, or PBMCs supplied cDNA or gDNA.

The J gene is TRBJ2-1, the V gene TRBV7-6, with TRBD2 matching 13 bases. The receptor comes from a man between 50 and 59 years old with active or convalescent COVID-19. Sequenced sample: peripheral blood. CDR3 residues: CASSLAFGLAGEGNEQFF. CDR3 nucleotide sequence: TGTGCCAGCAGCTTAGCGTTTGGACTAGCGGGAGAGGGCAATGAGCAGTTCTTC.